Listed here are 21 T cell receptor beta chains from one sample, sequenced in a study of T cell repertoires in cytomegalovirus infection. TCRdb used MiXCR to reprocess the reads, holding one entry per CDR3 protein. The sample carries more than 650,000 distinct CDR3 sequences, 35% recorded once. Material: PBMCs. The receptors originated from a human donor in good health (CMV status not recorded). Some clones in this sample may be carry-over from other donors' samples.

The chain has TRBV15 and TRBJ2-3; D gene unclear. V lost 0 bases to trimming and J lost 1 base, with 11 bases between them. This CDR3 comprises 16 residues. CDR1 and CDR2 (germline): LNHNV, YYDKDF (reference sequence). CDR3 nucleotide sequence: TGTGCCACCAGCAGAGATCGGGTAACGGGCACAGATACGCAGTATTTT. It yields the protein CATSRDRVTGTDTQYF.

The chain recombines TRBV5-1 with TRBJ2-6, with a possible D match to TRBD2 (7 bases). The length of the CDR3 is 19 residues. Germline loops: CDR1 SGHRS, CDR2 YFSETQ. The V end lost 4 bases, the J end lost 4 bases, and 24 bases lay between the germline ends. CDR3 loop: CASSPTFELGGPGANVLTF. CDR3 in DNA: TGCGCCAGCAGCCCAACATTTGAACTCGGGGGGCCGGGGGCCAACGTCCTGACTTTC.

With respect to this clonotype: Compared with germline, one end of the junction differs, possibly owing to a read error. This chain connects TRBV20-1 to TRBJ1-6; possibly TRBD1 for D (6 bases). The CDR3 consists of 9 residues. Germline CDR1 DFQATT, CDR2 SNEGSKA (reference sequence). CDR3 nucleotides: TGCAGTGCTCTCAGGGGAGGTATCTTT. This gives the protein CSALRGGIF.

The DNA for the CDR3 is TGTGCCAGTAGTATCTCGGACCGAAGCTCTGGAAACACCATATATTTT. This gives the protein CASSISDRSSGNTIYF. The V call is TRBV19, the J call TRBJ1-3, with D unclear. CDR1 and CDR2 (germline): LNHDA, SQIVND (reference sequence). CDR3 size: 16 residues. Trimming shortened V by 3 bases and J by 0 bases, and 12 bases separated the two germline ends.

This chain connects TRBV7-2 to TRBJ2-5; D is undetermined. Trimming took 6 bases from V and 4 from J, leaving 12 bases between them. CDR3 length: 13 residues. Germline V lookup: CDR1 SGHTA, CDR2 FQGNSA. This chain's CDR3 is CASRRSYRETQYF. The CDR3 coding sequence is TGTGCCAGCAGGCGCTCATACAGAGAGACCCAGTACTTC.

This clonotype was seen ten or more times. At one boundary the junction diverges from the germline segment, which might be a read error. V is TRBV7-2 and J is TRBJ2-3; 7 positions agree with TRBD1. This CDR3 contains 14 residues. The V gene's germline CDR1 is SGHTA and CDR2 FQGNSA. This CDR3 is CASRLVGGANTQYF. The CDR3 DNA sequence: TGTGCCAGCAGATTAGTAGGGGGCGCGAATACGCAGTATTTT.

This clonotype was recorded a few times. The chain combines TRBV4-2 with TRBJ2-7; TRBD2 matches at 8 bases. Germline loops: CDR1 LGHNA, CDR2 YNFKEQ. The CDR3 extends over 15 amino acids. The trim removed 0 bases at V and 7 bases at J, leaving 8 bases unmatched. CDR3: CASSQDPGLAKEQYF. CDR3 DNA sequence: TGTGCCAGCAGCCAAGATCCTGGACTAGCTAAAGAGCAGTACTTC.

V and J are TRBV7-2 and TRBJ2-7, with D perhaps TRBD1 or TRBD2 (5 bases each). Germline V CDR1 and CDR2: SGHTA, FQGNSA. The CDR3 is 14 amino acids. The ends were cut back, 5 bases at V and 1 base at J, with 12 bases in the middle. CDR3 sequence reads: CASSTGTQSYEQYF. CDR3 DNA: TGTGCCAGCAGCACCGGGACGCAGTCCTACGAGCAGTACTTC. Full variable domain (remainder filled in from reference TRBV7-2 and TRBJ2-7): GAGVSQSPSNKVTEKGKDVELRCDPISGHTALYWYRQSLGQGLEFLIYFQGNSAPDKSGLPSDRFSAERTGGSVSTLTIQRTQQEDSAVYLCASSTGTQSYEQYFGPGTRLTVT.

This clonotype appeared a few times. The chain is built from TRBV20-1 and TRBJ1-6; D unresolved. This CDR3 contains 18 residues. Trimming stripped 0 bases from V and 0 bases from J, with 15 bases between. CDR1 DFQATT and CDR2 SNEGSKA come from the germline V gene (reference sequence). This chain's CDR3 is CSARDIKRESSYNSPLHF. CDR3 DNA: TGCAGTGCTAGAGACATAAAGCGAGAAAGCTCCTATAATTCACCCCTCCACTTT.

A few counts support this clonotype. The chain uses TRBV4-1 and TRBJ1-5; 7 bases are a match to TRBD1. Germline values: CDR1 MGHRA, CDR2 YSYEKL. This CDR3 has 18 amino acids. V lost 0 bases to trimming and J lost 3 bases; unmatched junction nucleotides: 11. For the CDR3, the DNA is TGCGCCAGCAGCCAAGATCTGGAGACAGGGAAGTACAATCAGCCCCAGCATTTT. It encodes CASSQDLETGKYNQPQHF.

Details on this clonotype: A much larger clone differs from this one at a single base, so this may be a read error. CDR3 sequence reads: CAISTHSPTETQYF. The CDR3, as DNA: TGTGCCATCAGTACTCACAGCCCAACGGAGACCCAGTACTTC. The chain combines TRBV10-3 with TRBJ2-5; D remains ambiguous. This CDR3 has 14 residues. Trimming stripped 5 bases from V and 5 bases from J, with 15 bases between. The germline gives CDR1 ENHRY, CDR2 SYGVKD.

The J gene is TRBJ2-7, the V gene TRBV7-2; TRBD2 matches at 12 bases. V gave up 3 bases and J gave up 7 bases; unmatched junction bases: 13. The germline gives CDR1 SGHTA, CDR2 FQGNSA. This CDR3 is 17 amino acids long. The CDR3 coding sequence is TGTGCCAGCAGCTTTTGGGGCCCGACTAGCGGGGGAGGTGAGCAGTACTTC. Translation: CASSFWGPTSGGGEQYF.

This clonotype was picked up a small number of times. This chain links TRBV29-1 with TRBJ1-2, with D possibly matching TRBD1 (5 bases). With 2 bases removed from V and 0 bases from J, the gap between germline ends came to 10 bases. Per the germline V gene, CDR1 is SQVTM and CDR2 is ANQGSEA. This CDR3 region has 14 residues. CDR3 in amino acids: CSVEMAGPNYGYTF. CDR3 bases: TGCAGCGTTGAAATGGCAGGGCCTAACTATGGCTACACCTTC.

This clonotype was detected a few times. V is TRBV12-3 or TRBV12-4 and J is TRBJ2-1; tentatively, D is TRBD2 (6 bases). The ends were cut back, 5 bases at V and 9 bases at J, with 14 bases in the middle. The CDR3 runs to 13 residues. The DNA for the CDR3 is TGTGCCAGCAGTCAAGATCTGGGGGGTGAGCAGTTCTTC. Protein product: CASSQDLGGEQFF.

The chain combines TRBV28 with TRBJ2-1, with 10 bases matching TRBD2. There are 16 residues in the CDR3. Per germline, CDR1 MDHEN and CDR2 SYDVKM. Unmatched junction bases numbered 8, after V lost 5 bases and J lost 4 bases. CDR3 DNA: TGTGCCAGCAGTAGTAAGCGGGAGGGCCATTACAATGAGCAGTTCTTC. This translates into CASSSKREGHYNEQFF.

The V and J genes are TRBV19 and TRBJ2-7; 8 bases align to TRBD1. The CDR3 runs 15 residues. Trimming removed 1 base from V and 3 bases from J; junction bases left unmatched: 5. The germline CDR1 and CDR2 sequences are LNHDA and SQIVND (reference sequence). The chain's CDR3 is CASSIVPGQGYEQYF. In DNA form, the CDR3 reads TGTGCCAGTAGTATAGTTCCCGGACAGGGCTACGAGCAGTACTTC.

This clonotype was found a few times. Here the CDR3 reads CASTPDAGDQPQHF. The CDR3 DNA reads as TGTGCCAGCACCCCTGACGCAGGGGATCAGCCCCAGCATTTT. This sequence joins TRBV28 and TRBJ1-5; tentatively, D is TRBD1 (6 bases). Trimming took 7 bases from V and 5 from J, leaving 15 bases between them. This CDR3 region has 14 residues. Germline CDR1 reads MDHEN; CDR2 reads SYDVKM.

The chain links TRBV7-2 to TRBJ1-1; 7 bases are shared with TRBD1. The CDR3 is 16 amino acids. CDR1 is SGHTA and CDR2 is FQGNSA in the germline V gene. V lost 5 bases to trimming and J lost 4 bases; unmatched junction nucleotides: 13. CDR3 loop: CASSPRGGGFGTEAFF. DNA of the CDR3: TGTGCCAGCAGCCCGCGGGGAGGGGGCTTCGGCACTGAAGCTTTCTTT.

This chain uses TRBV28 with TRBJ1-1; D perhaps matches TRBD1 (6 bases). V lost 3 bases and J lost 12, with 14 bases in between. Germline CDR1 and CDR2: MDHEN and SYDVKM. This CDR3 has 12 amino acids. The CDR3 region is CASSLPDRLTFF. CDR3 bases: TGTGCCAGCAGTTTGCCCGACAGGCTAACTTTCTTT.

V gene TRBV7-9 combines with J gene TRBJ2-5, with 9 positions matching TRBD2. Germline CDR1 and CDR2: SEHNR and FQNEAQ (reference sequence). V shed 1 base, J shed 2 bases, and the junction held 11 bases outside the gene matches. The length of the CDR3 is 18 residues. The CDR3 loop is CASSLGGSGRGGQETQYF. DNA of the CDR3: TGTGCCAGCAGCTTAGGGGGGTCGGGGCGGGGGGGACAAGAGACCCAGTACTTC. The whole variable domain, remainder taken from reference TRBV7-9 and TRBJ2-5, is DTGVSQNPRHKITKRGQNVTFRCDPISEHNRLYWYRQTLGQGPEFLTYFQNEAQLEKSRLLSDRFSAERPKGSFSTLEIQRTEQGDSAMYLCASSLGGSGRGGQETQYFGPGTRLLVL.

This chain uses TRBV5-4 with TRBJ2-2; either TRBD1 or TRBD2 may fit D (6 bases each). Germline V gene data show CDR1 as SGHNT and CDR2 as YYREEE (reference sequence). V gave up 0 bases and J gave up 3 bases, with 12 bases separating them. The CDR3 contains 16 residues. CDR3 sequence reads: CASSLEGGVHTGELFF. The CDR3 DNA reads TGTGCCAGCAGCTTGGAGGGGGGAGTACACACCGGGGAGCTGTTTTTT. Drawing the rest from reference TRBV5-4 and TRBJ2-2, the complete variable domain is ETGVTQSPTHLIKTRGQQVTLRCSSQSGHNTVSWYQQALGQGPQFIFQYYREEENGRGNFPPRFSGLQFPNYSSELNVNALELDDSALYLCASSLEGGVHTGELFFGEGSRLTVL.